Below are 25 T cell receptor beta chains sequenced from a single sample in a study of shared clonotypes between healthy human individuals. The assay was immunoSEQ multiplex PCR, and TCRdb's table has in-frame clones only and misses some. The sample records around 990,000 clones, around three quarters being singletons. Sequencing was carried out using memory CD4+ T cells from PBMCs. Subset defined: CD45RA-negative fraction. The source of these receptors is a man between 18 and 29 years old in good health. Some clones in this sample may be carry-over from other donors' samples.

The chain couples TRBV27 to TRBJ2-7; 7 positions match TRBD2. Trimming took 4 bases from V and 5 from J; bases not matched to a gene: 14. The CDR3 is 16 residues long. In germline, CDR1 is MNHEY, CDR2 SMNVEV (reference sequence). The CDR3 coding sequence is TGTGCCAGCAGTTACCCATGCGGCAGCGGGACCAACGAGCAGTACTTC. This sequence encodes CASSYPCGSGTNEQYF.

The CDR3 region has the DNA TGTGCCAGCAGTTACCGAAGGCCTCCCTACGAGCAGTACTTC. Its translation is CASSYRRPPYEQYF. The rearrangement links TRBV6-5 to TRBJ2-7; no clear D gene. Trimming cost V 2 bases and J 2 bases, with 10 bases left between them. From germline, CDR1 is MNHEY and CDR2 SVGAGI. The CDR3 is 14 amino acids.

The chain links TRBV6-4 to TRBJ2-1; the D call may be TRBD1 or TRBD2 (5 bases each). This CDR3 has 15 amino acids. V was shortened by 0 bases and J by 2 bases, with 8 bases between the two germline ends. Germline CDR1 reads MRHNA; CDR2 reads SNTAGT. CDR3 region: CASSDSRGPYNEQFF. In DNA form, the CDR3 reads TGTGCCAGCAGTGACTCGAGGGGACCCTACAATGAGCAGTTCTTC.

This clone was detected only once. The chain joins TRBV7-3 to TRBJ1-5; the D gene is possibly TRBD1 (5 bases). V lost 5 bases to trimming and J lost 10 bases, with 18 bases between them. Germline lookup yields CDR1 SGHTA and CDR2 FQGTGA. The CDR3 totals 14 residues. The CDR3 is CASSSLTLGGPQHF. CDR3 bases: TGTGCCAGCAGCAGTCTAACTTTGGGGGGTCCCCAGCATTTT.

In its sample, this clone was seen once. CDR3: CASSLARVSTDTQYF. The CDR3 DNA follows: TGCGCCAGCAGCTTGGCGCGGGTCAGCACAGATACGCAGTATTTT. The V gene is TRBV5-1, the J gene TRBJ2-3, with D perhaps matching TRBD2 (5 bases). CDR3 size: 15 residues. The germline V gene has CDR1 SGHRS and CDR2 YFSETQ. Trimming pared 0 bases from V and 0 bases from J, leaving 8 bases between.

This clone was seen more than once but under ten times. The chain uses TRBV5-1 and TRBJ2-1; D is perhaps TRBD2 (6 bases). The V gene lost 4 bases and the J gene lost 6 bases, with 14 bases spanning the gap. This CDR3 contains 14 residues. Germline V gives CDR1 SGHRS, CDR2 YFSETQ. The CDR3 nucleotides read TGCGCCAGCAGCACGGGAGCCAGTGGCAATGAGCAGTTCTTC. Its protein product is CASSTGASGNEQFF.

The chain recombines TRBV28 with TRBJ1-2; the D gene is possibly TRBD1 (5 bases). The germline V and J ends were trimmed by 5 bases and 4 bases, with 14 bases remaining between them. Germline CDR1 reads MDHEN; CDR2 reads SYDVKM. The CDR3 contains 14 residues. Written as DNA, the CDR3 is TGTGCCAGCAGTCTGGCTGGGGCATTCTATGGCTACACCTTC. Protein: CASSLAGAFYGYTF.

This clone came up a few times. The V and J genes are TRBV19 and TRBJ2-2; no clear D. Germline V gene data show CDR1 as LNHDA and CDR2 as SQIVND (reference sequence). The CDR3 is 15 amino acids. The germline V and J ends were trimmed by 3 bases and 6 bases, with 14 bases remaining between them. The CDR3 reads CASSISSQKAGELFF. The CDR3 DNA reads as TGTGCCAGTAGTATCTCGAGTCAGAAGGCCGGGGAGCTGTTTTTT.

The gene calls are TRBV5-1 and TRBJ1-3, with 9 bases lining up with TRBD1. The V and J ends lost 8 bases and 0 bases, in that order; junction bases with no gene match: 9. The CDR3 is 16 residues long. The germline V gene has CDR1 SGHRS and CDR2 YFSETQ. The CDR3 DNA reads TGCGCCAGTCGCACGGGACAGGGCATCTCTGGAAACACCATATATTTT. Encoded protein: CASRTGQGISGNTIYF.

As regards this clone: The junction departs from the called germline gene at one end, perhaps through a read error. This rearrangement joins TRBV15 to TRBJ2-1, with D hard to call. This CDR3 region has 12 residues. In germline, CDR1 is LNHNV, CDR2 YYDKDF (reference sequence). The CDR3 is CVTGRRNNEQFF. Here the CDR3 DNA reads TGTGTCACCGGCCGGAGAAACAATGAGCAGTTCTTC.

The chain recombines TRBV5-8 with TRBJ1-2; D ambiguous. There are 13 residues in the CDR3. From germline, CDR1 is SGHTS and CDR2 YDEGEE. The germline V and J ends were trimmed by 2 bases and 4 bases, with 9 bases remaining between them. CDR3 amino acids: CASSFPSTYGYTF. The CDR3 nucleotides are TGTGCCAGCAGCTTCCCCAGTACCTATGGCTACACCTTC.

Many counts were recorded for this clone. This sequence joins TRBV11-3 and TRBJ1-1; 8 bases line up with TRBD1. After removal of 0 bases from V and 4 bases from J, the junction contained 7 bases not matched to a gene. Per germline, CDR1 SGHNT and CDR2 YENEEA. The CDR3 totals 16 residues. CDR3 sequence (DNA): TGTGCCAGCAGCTTAGATGGGCGGCAGGGGGCCACTGAAGCTTTCTTT. It translates to CASSLDGRQGATEAFF. Full variable domain (rest looked up from reference TRBV11-3 and TRBJ1-1): EAGVVQSPRYKIIEKKQPVAFWCNPISGHNTLYWYLQNLGQGPELLIRYENEEAVDDSQLPKDRFSAERLKGVDSTLKIQPAELGDSAVYLCASSLDGRQGATEAFFGQGTRLTVV.

This sequence joins TRBV4-2 and TRBJ1-2; D not resolved. In germline, CDR1 is LGHNA, CDR2 YNFKEQ. Trimming shortened V by 4 bases and J by 4 bases, and 7 bases separated the two germline ends. The CDR3 length is 12 residues. CDR3 amino acids: CASSPDGYGYTF. The CDR3, as DNA: TGTGCCAGCAGCCCGGACGGCTATGGCTACACCTTC.

V gene TRBV4-3 combines with J gene TRBJ2-3; D remains ambiguous. Germline values: CDR1 LGHNA, CDR2 YSLEER. Trimming removed 0 bases from V and 4 bases from J, with 5 bases in between. The CDR3 extends over 13 amino acids. This CDR3 reads CASSQDLPDTQYF. The CDR3 coding sequence is TGCGCCAGCAGCCAAGATCTTCCAGATACGCAGTATTTT.

This sequence joins TRBV6-1 and TRBJ2-3, with D hard to call. Germline V lookup: CDR1 MNHNS, CDR2 SASEGT. The CDR3 spans 13 residues. V was cut by 7 bases and J by 6 bases, with 14 bases left in between. The CDR3 here is CASTPSLADTQYF. The CDR3 DNA reads TGTGCCAGCACCCCCTCTCTTGCGGATACGCAGTATTTT.

The V call is TRBV27, the J call TRBJ1-1, with D uncertain. With 2 bases removed from V and 5 bases from J, the gap between germline ends came to 15 bases. Looked up from germline, CDR1 is MNHEY and CDR2 is SMNVEV (reference sequence). This CDR3 is 15 amino acids long. CDR3 nucleotide sequence: TGTGCCAGCAGTTTAAGTACCTCCCTGGGGACTGAAGCTTTCTTT. Translation gives CASSLSTSLGTEAFF.

The V gene is TRBV2, the J gene TRBJ2-2; D may be TRBD1 or TRBD2 (5 bases each). CDR3 length: 13 amino acids. Looked up from germline, CDR1 is SNHLY and CDR2 is FYNNEI. Trimming stripped 4 bases from V and 8 bases from J, with 11 bases between. This chain's CDR3 is CASSASGLGELFF. CDR3 DNA sequence: TGTGCCAGCAGTGCGTCGGGGCTGGGGGAGCTGTTTTTT. The variable domain in full, completed from reference TRBV2 and TRBJ2-2, reads EPEVTQTPSHQVTQMGQEVILRCVPISNHLYFYWYRQILGQKVEFLVSFYNNEISEKSEIFDDQFSVERPDGSNFTLKIRSTKLEDSAMYFCASSASGLGELFFGEGSRLTVL.

The gene calls are TRBV2 and TRBJ1-4; D is uncertain. V was shortened by 6 bases and J by 0 bases, with 14 bases between the two germline ends. The CDR3 is made up of 16 amino acids. Germline V CDR1 and CDR2: SNHLY, FYNNEI. The CDR3: CASSVTDRATNEKLFF. In nucleotides, the CDR3 is TGTGCCAGCAGCGTCACGGATCGAGCAACTAATGAAAAACTGTTTTTT. The complete variable domain, with remaining parts taken from reference TRBV2 and TRBJ1-4, reads EPEVTQTPSHQVTQMGQEVILRCVPISNHLYFYWYRQILGQKVEFLVSFYNNEISEKSEIFDDQFSVERPDGSNFTLKIRSTKLEDSAMYFCASSVTDRATNEKLFFGSGTQLSVL.

This chain uses TRBV28 with TRBJ1-5; TRBD1 might be the D (6 bases). V was cut by 1 base and J by 1 base, with 17 bases left in between. Germline lookup yields CDR1 MDHEN and CDR2 SYDVKM. The CDR3 spans 18 residues. Written as DNA, the CDR3 is TGTGCCAGCAGTTTATTGAGCCTGGGCAGGGGAAGCAATCAGCCCCAGCATTTT. Amino acids: CASSLLSLGRGSNQPQHF.

This clone was counted only a few times. The rearrangement uses TRBV5-4 and TRBJ2-1, with D possibly being TRBD1 (5 bases). Germline V gene data show CDR1 as SGHNT and CDR2 as YYREEE (reference sequence). V was pared by 0 bases and J by 5 bases, with 12 bases between. The CDR3 is 15 amino acids. The CDR3 region has the DNA TGTGCCAGCAGCTTGGGCCTGGGGCAGAACAATGAGCAGTTCTTC. Amino acid sequence: CASSLGLGQNNEQFF. The full variable domain, its missing parts supplied by reference TRBV5-4 and TRBJ2-1, is ETGVTQSPTHLIKTRGQQVTLRCSSQSGHNTVSWYQQALGQGPQFIFQYYREEENGRGNFPPRFSGLQFPNYSSELNVNALELDDSALYLCASSLGLGQNNEQFFGPGTRLTVL.

V gene TRBV28 combines with J gene TRBJ2-5; no clear D gene. CDR3 length equals 12 residues. Germline V gives CDR1 MDHEN, CDR2 SYDVKM. The V end was cut by 2 bases, the J end by 4 bases, with 5 bases between. CDR3 nucleotide sequence: TGTGCCAGCAGTTTAGTAGGAGAGACCCAGTACTTC. Encoded protein: CASSLVGETQYF.

The chain recombines TRBV2 with TRBJ1-5, with 9 bases identical to TRBD1. The length of the CDR3 is 17 residues. V lost 6 bases and J lost 2; bases outside the gene matches: 11. Germline lookup yields CDR1 SNHLY and CDR2 FYNNEI. In nucleotides, the CDR3 is TGTGCCAGCAGAGAGGGACAGGGAGAGGGTGGCAATCAGCCCCAGCATTTT. It specifies CASREGQGEGGNQPQHF. The full variable domain, in which reference TRBV2 and TRBJ1-5 provide the parts outside the CDR3, is EPEVTQTPSHQVTQMGQEVILRCVPISNHLYFYWYRQILGQKVEFLVSFYNNEISEKSEIFDDQFSVERPDGSNFTLKIRSTKLEDSAMYFCASREGQGEGGNQPQHFGDGTRLSIL.

The V call is TRBV18, the J call TRBJ2-7, with D hard to call. Deletions cut 3 bases from V and 3 bases from J, with 9 bases between. Germline assignment: CDR1 KGHSH and CDR2 LQKENI. The CDR3 covers 13 residues. CDR3 DNA: TGTGCCAGCTCACCGGAACTAAACTACGAGCAGTACTTC. The encoded protein is CASSPELNYEQYF.

This chain uses TRBV19 with TRBJ2-2; 12 bases match TRBD2. Germline-derived CDR1 and CDR2 are LNHDA and SQIVND (reference sequence). Trimming took 0 bases from V and 3 from J; bases not matched to a gene: 8. The CDR3 runs 19 residues. The CDR3 protein is CASSIERLAGGIYTGELFF. CDR3 nucleotides: TGTGCCAGTAGTATAGAAAGGCTAGCGGGAGGGATTTACACCGGGGAGCTGTTTTTT.

V gene TRBV5-1 combines with J gene TRBJ2-2, with a tentative D call TRBD1 (6 bases). Germline CDR1 and CDR2: SGHRS and YFSETQ. This CDR3 contains 15 residues. Trimming removed 0 bases at V and 4 bases at J, with 10 bases between. CDR3 coding DNA: TGCGCCAGCAGCTTGGGGGCAGGGGCCACCGGGGAGCTGTTTTTT. It translates to CASSLGAGATGELFF. The whole variable domain, filled in from reference TRBV5-1 and TRBJ2-2, reads KAGVTQTPRYLIKTRGQQVTLSCSPISGHRSVSWYQQTPGQGLQFLFEYFSETQRNKGNFPGRFSGRQFSNSRSEMNVSTLELGDSALYLCASSLGAGATGELFFGEGSRLTVL.